The 29 T cell receptor beta chains reported below all come from one sample, sequenced in a study of tumor-infiltrating lymphocytes in primary liver carcinoma. Unsorted whole blood supplied the blood RNA, and germline DNA was isolated too. A constant-region primer served to make TCR beta cDNA from 500 to 550 ng total RNA. Three rounds of nested multiplex PCR with slightly modified ARM-PCR produced TCR beta libraries. Rounds one and two of PCR, each of 10 cycles, were primed with TRBV1-TRBV30 forward primers and a C-beta reverse primer. TCRdb recomputed calls from the multiplex PCR reads with MiXCR, one row per CDR3 protein. The sample gives about 300,000 distinct CDR3 sequences, 60% to 80% of which show up once; roughly 10% is in the top ten. Sequencing used peripheral blood. Receptors originate from a man between 35 and 55 years old with primary liver carcinoma and hepatitis B virus infection.

At least ten counts were recorded for this clonotype. The genes are TRBV4-1 and TRBJ2-4, with unresolved D. Trimming left V 2 bases short and J 2 bases short, with 16 bases between. Germline-derived CDR1 and CDR2 are MGHRA and YSYEKL. The CDR3 is 17 residues long. In nucleotides, the CDR3 is TGCGCCAGCAGCCAATATATGGAACAAGGGACCAAAAACATTCAGTACTTC. It specifies CASSQYMEQGTKNIQYF.

Regarding this clonotype: A clone one base away is much larger, so this may be a read error. This chain connects TRBV7-8 to TRBJ2-7; D is possibly TRBD2 (5 bases). CDR1 is SGHVS, CDR2 FQNEAQ, per germline. CDR3 length equals 15 residues. Trimming took 4 bases from V and 4 from J, leaving 17 bases between them. CDR3 amino acids: CASSSRRIGRYEQYF. CDR3 DNA sequence: TGTGCCAGCAGCTCAAGGAGGATAGGTCGGTACGAGCAGTACTTC.

On this clonotype itself: This CDR3 fails to terminate in the conserved phenylalanine or tryptophan, so it likely reflects a read error. V gene TRBV7-8 combines with J gene TRBJ1-3; TRBD1 agrees at 7 bases. Germline V gives CDR1 SGHVS, CDR2 FQNEAQ. The ends lost 5 bases at V and 4 bases at J; junction bases unmatched: 5. The length of the CDR3 is 14 residues. This chain's CDR3 is CASSRAGGGNTIYS. The CDR3 nucleotides are TGTGCCAGCAGCAGAGCAGGGGGGGGAAACACCATATATTCT.

On this clonotype itself: A much more abundant neighbour one base away suggests this may be a read error. CDR3 DNA: TGCGCCAGCAGTGAGATATGCAATCAGCCCCAGCATTTT. Translating it yields CASSEICNQPQHF. The chain couples TRBV10-1 to TRBJ1-5, with D uncertain. This CDR3 spans 13 amino acids. V dropped 2 bases and J dropped 2 bases, with 4 bases sitting between them. Germline V CDR1 and CDR2: WNHNN, SYGVQD (reference sequence).

A word on this clonotype: A clone one base away is much larger, so this may be a read error. This sequence joins TRBV10-3 and TRBJ2-1; 10 nucleotides line up with TRBD2. The CDR3 contains 19 residues. Germline CDR1 ENHRY, CDR2 SYGVKD. Losses at the gene ends were 4 bases for V and 6 bases for J; bases not matched to a gene: 18. The CDR3 bases are TGTGCCATCAGTGTGGGAGATGCGATAGCGGGAGGAACAGGCAATGAGCAGTTCTTC. Protein sequence: CAISVGDAIAGGTGNEQFF.

This clonotype showed up just a few times. The V call is TRBV5-1, the J call TRBJ1-5; 10 bases fit TRBD1. The V and J ends lost 4 bases and 1 base, in that order; junction bases with no gene match: 5. Per germline, CDR1 SGHRS and CDR2 YFSETQ. This CDR3 comprises 16 residues. The CDR3 region is CASSPGQGGSNQPQHF. The CDR3, as DNA: TGCGCCAGCAGCCCCGGACAGGGGGGAAGCAATCAGCCCCAGCATTTT.

This clonotype appeared once. It may be a read error: a sequence one base away is much more abundant. V is TRBV4-2 and J is TRBJ2-7; D not resolved. This CDR3 region has 14 residues. CDR1 and CDR2 (germline): LGHNA, YNFKEQ. V lost 5 bases and J 5 bases, leaving 16 bases between the germline ends. The CDR3 loop is CASSYPTAGHEQYF. In nucleotides, the CDR3 is TGTGCCAGCAGCTACCCTACAGCAGGCCACGAGCAGTACTTC.

Concerning this clonotype itself: A single base separates this from a much larger clone, so it may be a read error. V usage is TRBV12-5 and J usage is TRBJ1-5; 7 nucleotides align to TRBD1. The CDR3 runs to 13 residues. V lost 10 bases to trimming and J lost 5 bases; unmatched junction nucleotides: 8. Germline V gene sequence: CDR1 LGHNT, CDR2 FRNRAP. The CDR3 here is CANRDRDDQPQHF. CDR3 in DNA: TGTGCTAACCGAGACAGGGACGATCAGCCCCAGCATTTT.

Concerning this clonotype itself: This sequence may be a read error, since a much larger clone differs from it by one base. V is TRBV5-4 and J is TRBJ1-2; no clear D gene. CDR3 length equals 16 residues. Germline assignment: CDR1 SGHNT and CDR2 YYREEE (reference sequence). The CDR3 loop is CTSSPRTASSGYGYTF. The CDR3 DNA follows: TGTACCAGCAGCCCTCGAACGGCCTCTTCTGGCTATGGCTACACCTTC. Supplemented by reference TRBV5-4 and TRBJ1-2, the full variable domain reads ETGVTQSPTHLIKTRGQQVTLRCSSQSGHNTVSWYQQALGQGPQFIFQYYREEENGRGNFPPRFSGLQFPNYSSELNVNALELDDSALYLCTSSPRTASSGYGYTFGSGTRLTVV.

A word on this clonotype: This may come from a read error, since a much larger clone is one base off. The chain employs TRBV12-3 or TRBV12-4 and TRBJ2-7; D gene ambiguous. This CDR3 is built from 14 residues. Deletions cut 8 bases from V and 7 bases from J, with 21 bases between. This chain's CDR3 is CASCSGSSPGEQYF. The CDR3, as DNA: TGTGCCAGCTGTTCCGGCAGCTCTCCGGGTGAGCAGTACTTC.

A word on this clonotype: Possible read error: a much larger clone is one base away. This sequence joins TRBV29-1 and TRBJ2-1; TRBD2 agrees at 9 bases. The CDR3 sequence is 11 residues long. CDR1 and CDR2 (germline): SQVTM, ANQGSEA. The CDR3 region is CNVGVAGAQFF. The CDR3 nucleotides read TGCAACGTTGGGGTAGCGGGAGCGCAGTTCTTC.

As to this clonotype: A clone one base away is much larger, so this may be a read error. The rearrangement links TRBV12-3 or TRBV12-4 to TRBJ2-7; D is unclear. This CDR3 spans 13 amino acids. Trimming shortened V by 3 bases and J by 3 bases, and 9 bases separated the two germline ends. CDR3 loop: CASSFLEGYEQYF. The CDR3 bases are TGTGCCAGCAGTTTTCTAGAAGGCTACGAGCAGTACTTC.

This clonotype was found many times. This chain connects TRBV5-4 to TRBJ2-5; D not resolved. Germline values: CDR1 SGHNT, CDR2 YYREEE (reference sequence). The V end lost 1 base, the J end lost 5 bases, and 9 bases lay between the germline ends. This CDR3 is 13 amino acids long. CDR3 DNA sequence: TGTGCCAGCAGCTTGTCCCCCCGGGAGACCCAGTACTTC. Its protein is CASSLSPRETQYF.

This clonotype showed up many times. The J gene is TRBJ1-2, the V gene TRBV11-1; tentative D call: TRBD1 (5 bases). This CDR3 has 13 amino acids. With 7 bases removed from V and 3 bases from J, the gap between germline ends came to 12 bases. Germline CDR1 SGHAT, CDR2 FQDESV (reference sequence). CDR3 amino acids: CASTEDTYYGYTF. The CDR3 nucleotides are TGTGCCAGCACTGAGGACACTTACTATGGCTACACCTTC.

Remarks on this clonotype: Being one base from a much bigger clone, this may be a read error. The chain couples TRBV12-3 or TRBV12-4 to TRBJ2-2; weak D call: TRBD2 (5 bases). The CDR3 contains 14 residues. Trimming took off 5 bases at V and 5 bases at J, with 12 bases between the two ends. The CDR3 spells CASSTREETGELFF. The CDR3 DNA reads as TGTGCCAGCAGTACCCGGGAAGAGACCGGGGAGCTGTTTTTT.

For this clonotype: Since no conserved phenylalanine or tryptophan closes the CDR3, a read error is the likely cause. This chain joins TRBV5-5 and TRBJ1-4; D gene unclear. CDR3 length equals 12 residues. Germline V lookup: CDR1 SGHKS, CDR2 YYEKEE (reference sequence). V lost 0 bases, J lost 7 bases, and 4 bases lay in between. CDR3 bases: TGTGCCAGCAGCTTGGGGAGTGAAAAACTGTTTATT. It encodes CASSLGSEKLFI.

This clonotype occurred many times. Here the CDR3 DNA reads TGCGCCAGCAGCCAAGAAGAATCAGGAGGGGACACTGAAGCTTTCTTT. It yields the protein CASSQEESGGDTEAFF. The chain combines TRBV4-1 with TRBJ1-1, with D possibly matching TRBD1 (5 bases). V shed 0 bases and J shed 3 bases, with 14 bases lying between them. In germline, CDR1 is MGHRA, CDR2 YSYEKL. The CDR3 covers 16 residues.

A word on this clonotype: The DNA is omitted, as the CDR3 cannot be located on it reliably, and the CDR3 follows TCRdb's listing. The chain combines TRBV28 with TRBJ2-3; the table's D call of TRBD1 was not tested on the DNA. Including both end residues, the CDR3 is 14 amino acids long. Germline loops: CDR1 MDHEN, CDR2 SYDVKM. CDR3 sequence reads: CASSFGAGTDTQYF.

The rearrangement uses TRBV24-1 and TRBJ2-1; TRBD1 agrees at 9 bases. This CDR3 comprises 14 residues. CDR1 is KGHDR and CDR2 is SFDVKD in the germline V gene. The junction had 5 bases not matched to a gene; V was cut back by 3 bases and J by 9 bases. The CDR3 region has the DNA TGTGCCACCAGTGATCCGGGACAGGGCTTTGAGCAGTTCTTC. This translates into CATSDPGQGFEQFF.

This clonotype was seen only a few times. The germline gene is not matched at one end of the junction; a read error may be the cause. The rearrangement joins TRBV5-1 to TRBJ2-7; D is tentatively TRBD1 or TRBD2 (5 bases each). In germline, CDR1 is SGHRS, CDR2 YFSETQ. The CDR3 length is 13 residues. CDR3 nucleotide sequence: TGCGCCAGCAGCTCAGTTCCCGGGACCCGCTCCTTCTTC. Translated, it gives CASSSVPGTRSFF.

Concerning this clonotype: The junction does not match germline at one end; this may be a read error. The chain couples TRBV24-1 to TRBJ2-2; 8 bases agree with TRBD1. This CDR3 spans 14 amino acids. The germline V gene encodes CDR1 KGHDR and CDR2 SFDVKD. DNA of the CDR3: TGTGCCACCTCAGGGGGCTCGAAGACCGGGGAGCTGTTTTTT. It specifies CATSGGSKTGELFF.

This clonotype appeared many times. The V call is TRBV6-5, the J call TRBJ1-2; D call uncertain. The length of the CDR3 is 15 residues. Germline CDR1 is MNHEY and CDR2 is SVGAGI. V was pared by 2 bases and J by 7 bases, with 17 bases between. This CDR3 reads CASSYNAAVPRGYTF. The CDR3 nucleotides read TGTGCCAGCAGTTACAACGCAGCCGTCCCGCGTGGCTACACCTTC.

The V call is TRBV6-2 or TRBV6-3, the J call TRBJ1-1, with a possible D match to TRBD1 (5 bases). The germline gives CDR1 MNHEY, CDR2 SVGEGT. CDR3 length: 14 residues. CDR3 protein: CVSSLRGTSTEAFF. The CDR3 DNA follows: TGTGTCAGTAGTTTAAGGGGTACGAGCACTGAAGCTTTCTTT.

This clonotype was detected a few times. The DNA of the CDR3 is TGTGCCAGCACCAAAGTACGGGCTCAAAACACCGGGGAGCTGTTTTTT. Protein: CASTKVRAQNTGELFF. The chain has TRBV7-9 and TRBJ2-2; D is undetermined. This CDR3 contains 16 residues. Germline CDR1 SEHNR, CDR2 FQNEAQ (reference sequence). V shed 7 bases and J shed 2 bases, with 17 bases lying between them.

Note on this clonotype: Its ends do not fully match the called genes, so a read error is possible. V gene TRBV14 combines with J gene TRBJ1-3, with TRBD1 identical over 7 bases. The CDR3 covers 15 residues. Germline-derived CDR1 and CDR2 are SGHDN and FVKESK. The CDR3 DNA is TGTGCCAGCAGCCACAGGGGGAGCACTGGAAGCACCATATATTTT. It codes for CASSHRGSTGSTIYF. The full variable domain, in which reference TRBV14 and TRBJ1-3 provide the parts outside the CDR3, is EAGVTQFPSHSVIEKGQTVTLRCDPISGHDNLYWYRRVMGKEIKFLLHFVKESKQDESGMPNNRFLAERTGGTYSTLKVQPAELEDSGVYFCASSHRGSTGSTIYFGEGSWLTVV.

Of note for this clonotype: An end of the junction differs from the germline gene, which may be a read error. This rearrangement joins TRBV5-4 to TRBJ1-5; 8 nucleotides line up with TRBD1. CDR3 size: 14 residues. Germline CDR1 and CDR2: SGHNT and YYREEE (reference sequence). This chain's CDR3 is CTSSLTGDNQPQHF. The CDR3 nucleotides are TGTACCAGCAGCTTGACAGGGGACAATCAGCCCCAGCATTTT.

The rearrangement uses TRBV6-2 or TRBV6-3 and TRBJ1-1; D gene uncertain. The germline V gene encodes CDR1 MNHEY and CDR2 SVGEGT. The CDR3 extends over 14 amino acids. V lost 4 bases and J lost 5, with 14 bases in between. The CDR3, as DNA: TGTGCCAGCAGTTCTACCCAGGTGCGGACTGAAGCTTTCTTT. This codes for CASSSTQVRTEAFF.

About this clonotype: One base away lies a much larger clone, so this may be a sequencing read error. In nucleotides, the CDR3 is TGTGCCAGCAGAGATACAGGGGCACACTATGGCTACACCTTC. Its translation is CASRDTGAHYGYTF. V and J are TRBV6-2 or TRBV6-3 and TRBJ1-2; 7 positions match TRBD1. Germline assignment: CDR1 MNHEY and CDR2 SVGEGT. CDR3 size: 14 residues. V lost 6 bases to trimming and J lost 3 bases; unmatched junction nucleotides: 7.

This chain connects TRBV7-9 to TRBJ2-1; D tentatively fits TRBD1 or TRBD2 (5 bases each). Germline V lookup: CDR1 SEHNR, CDR2 FQNEAQ (reference sequence). This CDR3 has 16 amino acids. The V end lost 5 bases, the J end lost 9 bases, and 23 bases lay between the germline ends. The CDR3 loop reads CASSPSWASSGGEQFF. In nucleotides, the CDR3 is TGTGCCAGCAGCCCCTCATGGGCTAGCAGTGGGGGTGAGCAGTTCTTC.